This TCR beta chain was recovered during a study of neurological immune-mediated disorders. Study results and caveats: None of the CDR3 amino acid sequences in expanded clones turned up in more than one subject, which points to private repertoires in all groups. TCR clonal expansion peaked in HTLV-1-associated myelopathy patients and was lowest in multiple sclerosis patients.

There are 13 residues in the CDR3. The V and J ends lost 6 bases and 6 bases, in that order; junction bases with no gene match: 7. CDR1 and CDR2 (germline): DFQATT, SNEGSKA (reference sequence). TCRdb called the 5' RACE reads again in MiXCR, with one record for every CDR3 protein. Of 45,000 or so distinct CDR3 sequences listed, 20% to 25% are singletons. The table lists this clonotype with many counts. What it binds is not known. Indicated time point: technical triplicate 3. The specimen sequenced was PBMCs. This receptor was identified in a man aged 55 to 70 with HTLV-1-associated myelopathy (HAM/TSP). The chain uses TRBV20-1 and TRBJ2-1; 8 bases line up with TRBD1. The CDR3 spells CSASLDRGNEQFF. The CDR3 DNA reads as TGCAGTGCCTCCCTCGACAGGGGCAATGAGCAGTTCTTC.